The TCR beta chain under discussion was sequenced for a study of OX40 agonist ivuxolimab in advanced cancers. The method was immunoSEQ multiplex PCR; TCRdb's version includes in-frame clones alone and lacks a portion of them. The table has roughly 53,000 clones, 65% to 85% seen once. Trimming took 7 bases from V and 4 from J, leaving 14 bases between them. This CDR3 has 13 residues. Looked up from germline, CDR1 is GTSNPN and CDR2 is SVGIG (reference sequence). The chain carries TRBV30 and TRBJ2-1; no reliable D call. This TCR derives from an adult with an advanced solid tumor such as melanoma, head and neck, liver or kidney cancer. This material consisted of CD4+ or CD8+ T cells sorted from blood, taken in a trial of the OX40 agonist ivuxolimab. CDR3 coding DNA: TGTGCCTACAACTCCCCCATTTACAATGAGCAGTTCTTC. It codes for CAYNSPIYNEQFF. Looking up the rest from reference TRBV30 and TRBJ2-1 gives the full variable domain: SQTIHQWPATLVQPVGSPLSLECTVEGTSNPNLYWYRQAAGRGLQLLFYSVGIGQISSEVPQNLSASRPQDRQFILSSKKLLLSDSGFYLCAYNSPIYNEQFFGPGTRLTVL.